Sequencing of this T cell receptor (beta chain) was carried out in a study of blood T cell repertoires in COVID-19. Study-wide background: Material from acute and convalescent COVID-19 was sourced from the United States, Italy and Spain. The analysed material was cDNA or gDNA that came from T cells, B-cell-depleted T cells, or PBMCs.

In the original workflow: Nucleated cell counts were estimated from reference gene primer amplification. The table came from immunoSEQ multiplex PCR; TCRdb's copy has only in-frame clones and leaves some out. V, J and clone size reflect that table, while D and trimming were determined from the DNA. The sample records about 190,000 clones, nearly 90% being singletons. CDR3 size: 15 residues. V was shortened by 5 bases and J by 3 bases, with 14 bases between the two germline ends. Germline assignment: CDR1 PRHDT and CDR2 FYEKMQ (reference sequence). The V and J genes are TRBV13 and TRBJ1-3, with D perhaps TRBD1 (5 bases). The receptor comes from a man in his fifties or sixties with acute or convalescent COVID-19. Sample: peripheral blood. CDR3 amino acids: CASSPRGGGGNTIYF. CDR3 nucleotides: TGTGCCAGCAGCCCCCGGGGGGGTGGTGGAAACACCATATATTTT.